The clone carrying this T cell receptor beta chain was observed at least ten times. Antigen unknown. These data originate in a study of metastatic and nonmetastatic thyroid tumors. Overall study results and limits: TCR beta diversity was reportedly significantly higher in malignant thyroid tumors than benign nodules, in blood and tumor.

Patients were all untreated before their thyroid surgery. TCRdb reanalyzed the PCR reads via MiXCR. This table has just under 60,000 clones, around 15% appearing once. The V segment lost 6 bases and the J segment 4 bases; nucleotides outside the gene matches: 4. The CDR3 consists of 14 residues. CDR1 is DFQATT, CDR2 SNEGSKA, per germline (reference sequence). The TCR was taken from a male donor with papillary thyroid cancer or a benign thyroid nodule (not recorded which). Some clones in this sample may be carry-over from other donors' samples. Sequenced input: blood. The genes are TRBV20-1 and TRBJ2-2; 11 bases line up with TRBD2. The CDR3 sequence is CSARLAGLTGELFF. DNA for the CDR3: TGCAGTGCGAGACTAGCGGGGCTCACCGGGGAGCTGTTTTTT.